The rows below give T cell receptor beta chains drawn from one sample of a study of blood T cells in healthy people across ages. Via MiXCR, TCRdb re-called the 5' RACE reads, giving one row per CDR3 protein. The sample lists over 500,000 distinct CDR3 sequences; around a quarter were seen once. These data also formed part of another study, on T cells of mothers and their children.

The sample was blood. These receptors were taken from a boy between 2 and 10 years old in good health. Both conserved end residues are part of each CDR3. Fields, in order: V gene, D gene, J gene, clone size, CDR3 DNA, CDR3 protein. A D gene is named only where the DNA matches it firmly. Part of the rows lack a size; the others show once, few, many or a class for expanded clones.

V gene: TRBV5-1; D gene: TRBD1; J gene: TRBJ2-7; clone size: few; CDR3 DNA: TGCGCCAGCAGACCCGGGACAGGCTCCTACGAGCAGTACTTC; CDR3 protein: CASRPGTGSYEQYF
V gene: TRBV6-2/TRBV6-3; D gene: TRBD2; J gene: TRBJ2-5; clone size: few; CDR3 DNA: TGTGCCACACGCACTAGCGTGAATCAAGAGACCCAGTACTTC; CDR3 protein: CATRTSVNQETQYF
V gene: TRBV19; D gene: TRBD2; J gene: TRBJ2-5; clone size: many; CDR3 DNA: TGTGCCAGTAGTATTACTAGCGGGAGTCCAGAGACCCAGTACTTC; CDR3 protein: CASSITSGSPETQYF
V gene: TRBV2; D gene: .; J gene: TRBJ2-7; clone size: once; CDR3 DNA: TGTGCCAAGGGCTCCGACGAGCAGTACTTC; CDR3 protein: CAKGSDEQYF
V gene: TRBV18; D gene: .; J gene: TRBJ2-3; clone size: .; CDR3 DNA: TGTGCCAGCTCGAGGGACGGTAAGGGAGATACGCAGTATTTT; CDR3 protein: CASSRDGKGDTQYF
V gene: TRBV6-1; D gene: TRBD2; J gene: TRBJ2-7; clone size: few; CDR3 DNA: TGTGCCAGCAGTCTGCGGACTAGCGGGGCATCCGAGCAGTACTTC; CDR3 protein: CASSLRTSGASEQYF
V gene: TRBV10-3; D gene: .; J gene: TRBJ1-3; clone size: few; CDR3 DNA: TGTGCCATCACAACAGGGCACTCTGGAAACACCATATATTTT; CDR3 protein: CAITTGHSGNTIYF
V gene: TRBV19; D gene: .; J gene: TRBJ2-5; clone size: .; CDR3 DNA: TGTGCCAGTAGTATCCGGCGGGGGCAAAAGGAGACCCAGTACTTC; CDR3 protein: CASSIRRGQKETQYF
V gene: TRBV7-9; D gene: .; J gene: TRBJ1-2; clone size: few; CDR3 DNA: TGTGCCAGCAGACCAGGGAACAGAGGCGCTTCATGCACCTTC; CDR3 protein: CASRPGNRGASCTF
V gene: TRBV7-9; D gene: .; J gene: TRBJ1-1; clone size: .; CDR3 DNA: TGTGCCAGCAGCTTATTGAGAACAGGGATCTTGGCTGAAGCTTTCTTT; CDR3 protein: CASSLLRTGILAEAFF
V gene: TRBV12-3/TRBV12-4; D gene: .; J gene: TRBJ2-5; clone size: .; CDR3 DNA: TGTGCCAGCAGCCACGCGACAGACCAAGAGACCCAGTACTTC; CDR3 protein: CASSHATDQETQYF
V gene: TRBV11-2; D gene: TRBD1; J gene: TRBJ2-5; clone size: .; CDR3 DNA: TGTGCCAGCAACTCGAGGACAGGGGAGAAGACCCAGTACTTC; CDR3 protein: CASNSRTGEKTQYF
V gene: TRBV5-1; D gene: .; J gene: TRBJ2-5; clone size: .; CDR3 DNA: TGCGCCAGCAGCAAAGGCGGGGCTCTCCAAGAGACCCAGTACTTC; CDR3 protein: CASSKGGALQETQYF
V gene: TRBV4-1; D gene: TRBD1; J gene: TRBJ2-1; clone size: .; CDR3 DNA: TGCGCCAGCAGCCGTCTAGACAGGGGGGGGGATGAGCAGTTCTTC; CDR3 protein: CASSRLDRGGDEQFF
V gene: TRBV12-3/TRBV12-4; D gene: .; J gene: TRBJ2-7; clone size: many; CDR3 DNA: TGTGCCAGCAGCTTAGCAGGGGGGGGCTACGAGCAGTACTTC; CDR3 protein: CASSLAGGGYEQYF
V gene: TRBV4-1; D gene: .; J gene: TRBJ2-2; clone size: few; CDR3 DNA: TGCGCCAGCAGCCAAGGGCCAGGGAACGGGGAGCTGTTTTTT; CDR3 protein: CASSQGPGNGELFF
V gene: TRBV4-1; D gene: .; J gene: TRBJ1-2; clone size: .; CDR3 DNA: TGCGCCAGCAGCCTACTCGACCGGGGCGGTAACTATGGCTACACCTTC; CDR3 protein: CASSLLDRGGNYGYTF
V gene: TRBV12-3/TRBV12-4; D gene: TRBD2; J gene: TRBJ2-5; clone size: many; CDR3 DNA: TGTGCCAGCAGTTTTGGGACTAGCGGGGGGGGCCTTCAAGAGACCCAGTACTTC; CDR3 protein: CASSFGTSGGGLQETQYF
V gene: TRBV3-1; D gene: .; J gene: TRBJ2-4; clone size: .; CDR3 DNA: TGTGCCAGCAGCCAAGGGACTTTAGCCAAAAACATTCAGTACTTC; CDR3 protein: CASSQGTLAKNIQYF
V gene: TRBV24-1; D gene: .; J gene: TRBJ2-1; clone size: few; CDR3 DNA: TGTGCCACCAGTGACTCGGCGAGGGGCACCGTTCGCTTC; CDR3 protein: CATSDSARGTVRF
V gene: TRBV7-9; D gene: TRBD2; J gene: TRBJ2-7; clone size: .; CDR3 DNA: TGTGCCAGCATCCAAGGACTAGCGGGAGTCGACGAGCAGTACTTC; CDR3 protein: CASIQGLAGVDEQYF
V gene: TRBV12-3/TRBV12-4; D gene: .; J gene: TRBJ2-5; clone size: few; CDR3 DNA: TGTGCCAGCAGACCTACCGGTCCGGGGGAGACCCAGTACTTC; CDR3 protein: CASRPTGPGETQYF
V gene: TRBV7-8; D gene: .; J gene: TRBJ2-3; clone size: many; CDR3 DNA: TGTGCCAGCAGCCCTAACCGGGGGCCCACAGATACGCAGTATTTT; CDR3 protein: CASSPNRGPTDTQYF
V gene: TRBV20-1; D gene: TRBD1; J gene: TRBJ2-1; clone size: .; CDR3 DNA: TGCAGTGCTAGAGCCCCCGACAGGGACGATGAGCAGTTCTTC; CDR3 protein: CSARAPDRDDEQFF
V gene: TRBV2; D gene: TRBD1; J gene: TRBJ1-6; clone size: .; CDR3 DNA: TGTGCCGCACAGGGGAGGTCCTATAATTCACCCCTCCACTTT; CDR3 protein: CAAQGRSYNSPLHF
V gene: TRBV2; D gene: .; J gene: TRBJ2-3; clone size: .; CDR3 DNA: TGTGCCAGCAGTGGGTACAGAGGGACAGATACGCAGTATTTT; CDR3 protein: CASSGYRGTDTQYF
V gene: TRBV4-1; D gene: .; J gene: TRBJ2-5; clone size: few; CDR3 DNA: TGCGCCAGCAGCCGACTACCTCAAGAGACCCAGTACTTC; CDR3 protein: CASSRLPQETQYF
V gene: TRBV3-1; D gene: TRBD2; J gene: TRBJ2-4; clone size: .; CDR3 DNA: TGTGCCAGCAGCCAAGCCCTAAGGACTAGCGGGAGGCGTCGGTTTGGCATTCAGTACTTC; CDR3 protein: CASSQALRTSGRRRFGIQYF
V gene: TRBV5-6; D gene: .; J gene: TRBJ2-5; clone size: .; CDR3 DNA: TGTGCCAGCAGCTCTCCCCCACAGGGTGGGGAGACCCAGTACTTC; CDR3 protein: CASSSPPQGGETQYF
V gene: TRBV11-2; D gene: .; J gene: TRBJ2-5; clone size: many; CDR3 DNA: TGTGCCAGCAGCCATAAGGTCGTTTACTTC; CDR3 protein: CASSHKVVYF
V gene: TRBV4-2; D gene: .; J gene: TRBJ2-7; clone size: .; CDR3 DNA: TGTGCCAGCAGCCAAGCCGGGACTTACGCCTCCTACGAGCAGTACTTC; CDR3 protein: CASSQAGTYASYEQYF
V gene: TRBV7-9; D gene: .; J gene: TRBJ2-7; clone size: few; CDR3 DNA: TGTGCCAGCAGCTTAGCAGGGACCCCAGCCGACTTC; CDR3 protein: CASSLAGTPADF
V gene: TRBV2; D gene: .; J gene: TRBJ2-6; clone size: many; CDR3 DNA: TGTGCCAGCAGTGTGGTACCCTCTGGGGCCAACGTCCTGACTTTC; CDR3 protein: CASSVVPSGANVLTF
V gene: TRBV20-1; D gene: .; J gene: TRBJ1-5; clone size: .; CDR3 DNA: TGCAGTGCTAGAGAGGGTACTTGGTGGGCCCAGCCCCAGCATTTT; CDR3 protein: CSAREGTWWAQPQHF
V gene: TRBV28; D gene: TRBD1; J gene: TRBJ1-2; clone size: few; CDR3 DNA: TGTGCCAGCAGTCATCGGGACAGAGCTAACTATGGCTACACCTTC; CDR3 protein: CASSHRDRANYGYTF
V gene: TRBV12-3/TRBV12-4; D gene: .; J gene: TRBJ1-5; clone size: many; CDR3 DNA: TGTGCCAGCAGTTTAGCGGGGCAGCCCCAGCATTTT; CDR3 protein: CASSLAGQPQHF
V gene: TRBV10-3; D gene: .; J gene: TRBJ2-3; clone size: few; CDR3 DNA: TGTGCCATCGATGAAGAAGGGACTTCTGATACGCAGTATTTT; CDR3 protein: CAIDEEGTSDTQYF
V gene: TRBV12-3/TRBV12-4; D gene: .; J gene: TRBJ2-2; clone size: .; CDR3 DNA: TGTGCCAGCACCCCAAACAGCCGGGGGAACACCGGGGAGCTGTTTTTT; CDR3 protein: CASTPNSRGNTGELFF
V gene: TRBV5-1; D gene: TRBD2; J gene: TRBJ2-5; clone size: .; CDR3 DNA: TGCGCCAGCAGCTTGGAGGTTAGCGGGAGGGCGAACCAAGAGACCCAGTACTTC; CDR3 protein: CASSLEVSGRANQETQYF
V gene: TRBV28; D gene: TRBD2; J gene: TRBJ2-7; clone size: few; CDR3 DNA: TGTGCCAGCAGTCTCGCCGGGACTAGTCTATACGAGCAGTACTTC; CDR3 protein: CASSLAGTSLYEQYF
V gene: TRBV12-3/TRBV12-4; D gene: .; J gene: TRBJ2-7; clone size: .; CDR3 DNA: TGTGCCAGCAGGAGACGTGACAGAGGCGAGCAGTACTTC; CDR3 protein: CASRRRDRGEQYF
V gene: TRBV29-1; D gene: TRBD1; J gene: TRBJ2-5; clone size: .; CDR3 DNA: TGCAGCGTTAGCATGTGGACAGGGGGCTTGGAGACCCAGTACTTC; CDR3 protein: CSVSMWTGGLETQYF
V gene: TRBV2; D gene: .; J gene: TRBJ1-4; clone size: few; CDR3 DNA: TGTGCCAGCAGCCTATTGACAGGTCGAAATGAAAAACTGTTTTTT; CDR3 protein: CASSLLTGRNEKLFF
V gene: TRBV7-3; D gene: TRBD1; J gene: TRBJ2-1; clone size: once; CDR3 DNA: TGTGCCAGCAGCTCAACAGGGGTAGCTGAGCAGTTCTTC; CDR3 protein: CASSSTGVAEQFF
V gene: TRBV19; D gene: .; J gene: TRBJ2-2; clone size: .; CDR3 DNA: TGTGCCAGTTGTGTGTCGGGCTCCGGGGAGCTGTTTTTT; CDR3 protein: CASCVSGSGELFF
V gene: TRBV27; D gene: .; J gene: TRBJ1-5; clone size: few; CDR3 DNA: TGTGCCAGCAGTTTAGGGCCTCTCAACCCCCAGCATTTT; CDR3 protein: CASSLGPLNPQHF
V gene: TRBV4-3; D gene: .; J gene: TRBJ1-2; clone size: .; CDR3 DNA: TGCGCCAGCAGCCAAGGGGTTAACTATGGCTACACCTTC; CDR3 protein: CASSQGVNYGYTF
V gene: TRBV3-1; D gene: TRBD2; J gene: TRBJ2-1; clone size: few; CDR3 DNA: TGTGCCAGCAGCGCTAGCGGGAGGCACTACAATGAGCAGTTCTTC; CDR3 protein: CASSASGRHYNEQFF